These 27 T cell receptor beta chains were all obtained from the same sample, sequenced in a study of blood T cell repertoires in COVID-19. TCRdb's copy holds only in-frame clones and misses some; the assay was immunoSEQ multiplex PCR. The repertoire holds 300,000 to 400,000 clones, with 85% to 90% as singletons. Sequenced material: PBMCs or T cells enriched from blood (not recorded which). The receptors were gathered from a woman under 40 with acute COVID-19.

V is TRBV11-2 and J is TRBJ1-2, with D hard to call. Germline values: CDR1 SGHAT, CDR2 FQNNGV. The CDR3 consists of 12 residues. The V and J ends lost 5 bases and 6 bases respectively, with 10 bases between them. The CDR3 DNA reads as TGTGCCAGCAGCGCCGGGTCGGATGGCTACACCTTC. Protein: CASSAGSDGYTF.

The rearrangement joins TRBV5-4 to TRBJ2-5; 9 bases match TRBD1. V was clipped by 3 bases and J by 0 bases; unmatched bases: 9. Germline V gene data show CDR1 as SGHNT and CDR2 as YYREEE (reference sequence). CDR3 length: 17 amino acids. The CDR3 nucleotides are TGTGCCAGCAGCTCCGGGACAGGGTCTCGGTACCAAGAGACCCAGTACTTC. Its protein is CASSSGTGSRYQETQYF.

The genes are TRBV3-1 (or the pseudogene TRBV3-2) and TRBJ1-4; D is uncertain. CDR3 length: 15 amino acids. The ends were cut back, 0 bases at V and 6 bases at J, with 11 bases in the middle. Looked up from germline, CDR1 is LGHDT and CDR2 is YNNKEL (reference sequence). The CDR3 DNA follows: TGTGCCAGCAGCCAAGATCCGATGTTAGATGAAAAACTGTTTTTT. Protein product: CASSQDPMLDEKLFF.

This chain uses TRBV6-1 with TRBJ2-6, with D perhaps TRBD1 (6 bases). V lost 3 bases and J lost 15, with 12 bases in between. Germline CDR1 reads MNHNS; CDR2 reads SASEGT. The CDR3 sequence is 12 residues long. CDR3 DNA sequence: TGTGCCAGCAGTGATCCGGACAGAACCCTGACTTTC. Encoded protein: CASSDPDRTLTF.

This rearrangement joins TRBV2 to TRBJ1-2; 7 nucleotides align to TRBD1. The CDR3 length is 14 residues. V lost 8 bases to trimming and J lost 1 base; unmatched junction nucleotides: 7. Germline loops: CDR1 SNHLY, CDR2 FYNNEI. Here the CDR3 reads CASLRQGLNYGYTF. The CDR3 coding sequence is TGTGCCAGCCTTCGACAGGGACTTAACTATGGCTACACCTTC.

The chain links TRBV15 to TRBJ2-6; 8 bases are a match to TRBD1. Per germline, CDR1 LNHNV and CDR2 YYDKDF (reference sequence). The junction had 0 bases not matched to a gene; V was cut back by 1 base and J by 1 base. This CDR3 has 16 residues. CDR3 bases: TGTGCCACCAGCAGAGGGACAGGGTCTGGGGCCAACGTCCTGACTTTC. Translation: CATSRGTGSGANVLTF.

The CDR3: CASSQDARSGYTF. CDR3 nucleotides: TGCGCCAGCAGCCAAGATGCGCGGAGCGGCTACACCTTC. The V and J genes are TRBV4-1 and TRBJ1-2; D uncertain. The CDR3 sequence is 13 residues long. The germline gives CDR1 MGHRA, CDR2 YSYEKL. Trimming stripped 0 bases from V and 8 bases from J, with 10 bases between.

About this clone itself: Other DNA sequences of this sample code for an identical CDR3. This chain links TRBV5-1 with TRBJ1-3; TRBD1 is a possible D gene (6 bases). V lost 2 bases to trimming and J lost 0 bases, with 6 bases between them. The CDR3 contains 14 residues. From germline, CDR1 is SGHRS and CDR2 YFSETQ. The CDR3 nucleotides are TGCGCCAGCAGCTTAGGGGGCTCTGGAAACACCATATATTTT. It specifies CASSLGGSGNTIYF. The complete variable domain, with remaining parts taken from reference TRBV5-1 and TRBJ1-3, reads KAGVTQTPRYLIKTRGQQVTLSCSPISGHRSVSWYQQTPGQGLQFLFEYFSETQRNKGNFPGRFSGRQFSNSRSEMNVSTLELGDSALYLCASSLGGSGNTIYFGEGSWLTVV.

This chain links TRBV5-5 with TRBJ2-1; D ambiguous. The V and J ends lost 3 bases and 2 bases respectively, with 15 bases between them. Germline assignment: CDR1 SGHKS and CDR2 YYEKEE (reference sequence). The CDR3 loop spans 16 amino acids. CDR3 sequence (DNA): TGTGCCAGCAGCTCCAAGGCTGGGCAGACCTACAATGAGCAGTTCTTC. As protein: CASSSKAGQTYNEQFF.

This clone was observed once. This rearrangement joins TRBV5-1 to TRBJ1-2, with 10 bases aligning to TRBD1. CDR3 size: 13 residues. V trimming: 4 bases; J trimming: 5 bases; junction bases outside the gene matches: 2. Germline V gives CDR1 SGHRS, CDR2 YFSETQ. DNA for the CDR3: TGCGCCAGCAGCCGGGGACAGGGGTATGGCTACACCTTC. Translated: CASSRGQGYGYTF.

This rearrangement joins TRBV7-9 to TRBJ2-3, with 11 bases aligning to TRBD2. Trimming removed 5 bases from V and 6 bases from J; junction bases left unmatched: 7. Germline-derived CDR1 and CDR2 are SEHNR and FQNEAQ (reference sequence). The CDR3 sequence is 15 residues long. CDR3 sequence: CASSLIAGGPDTQYF. CDR3 nucleotides: TGTGCCAGCAGCCTAATAGCGGGGGGGCCGGATACGCAGTATTTT.

The V call is TRBV4-1, the J call TRBJ2-1, with D perhaps matching TRBD2 (7 bases). V was trimmed by 0 bases and J by 12 bases, leaving 24 bases between them. The CDR3 extends over 17 amino acids. Looked up from germline, CDR1 is MGHRA and CDR2 is YSYEKL. The CDR3 loop is CASSQERGGGGGYAQFF. CDR3 nucleotides: TGCGCCAGCAGCCAAGAAAGGGGTGGAGGGGGAGGGTATGCGCAGTTCTTC.

This chain links TRBV7-2 with TRBJ1-6; D not resolved. The germline gives CDR1 SGHTA, CDR2 FQGNSA. V lost 1 base and J lost 10, with 8 bases in between. The CDR3 is 13 residues long. CDR3 amino acids: CASSLEVGSPLHF. CDR3 coding DNA: TGTGCCAGCAGCTTAGAGGTGGGCTCACCCCTCCACTTT.

The table lists this clone with a count of one. V and J are TRBV7-8 and TRBJ2-5; 15 positions match TRBD2. The length of the CDR3 is 18 residues. Germline V gene data show CDR1 as SGHVS and CDR2 as FQNEAQ. The V and J ends lost 5 bases and 1 base, in that order; junction bases with no gene match: 8. The chain's CDR3 is CASSLGTSGGTRQETQYF. As DNA, the CDR3 is TGTGCCAGCAGCCTGGGGACTAGCGGGGGGACCCGCCAAGAGACCCAGTACTTC.

The CDR3 nucleotides read TGTGCCAGCAGCTTTAAAACTAGCTTCCCCTACAATGAGCAGTTCTTC. It yields the protein CASSFKTSFPYNEQFF. The chain is built from TRBV7-2 and TRBJ2-1, with D possibly matching TRBD2 (6 bases). This CDR3 is 16 amino acids long. Germline V gene lookup returns CDR1 SGHTA and CDR2 FQGNSA. The V and J ends lost 3 bases and 2 bases respectively, with 14 bases between them. Full variable domain (missing parts from reference TRBV7-2 and TRBJ2-1): GAGVSQSPSNKVTEKGKDVELRCDPISGHTALYWYRQSLGQGLEFLIYFQGNSAPDKSGLPSDRFSAERTGGSVSTLTIQRTQQEDSAVYLCASSFKTSFPYNEQFFGPGTRLTVL.

This clone came up once. The junction differs from germline at one of its ends, possibly a read error. The rearrangement joins TRBV5-1 to TRBJ2-3; weak D call: TRBD2 (7 bases). The length of the CDR3 is 16 residues. The germline CDR1 and CDR2 sequences are SGHRS and YFSETQ. The CDR3 sequence: CARSWVGGPATDTQYF. The CDR3 nucleotides read TGCGCCCGCAGCTGGGTGGGGGGGCCGGCCACAGATACGCAGTATTTT.

This chain uses TRBV11-3 with TRBJ1-2; D is possibly TRBD1 (6 bases). With 5 bases removed from V and 5 bases from J, the gap between germline ends came to 9 bases. The CDR3 is made up of 12 amino acids. The germline gives CDR1 SGHNT, CDR2 YENEEA. Written as DNA, the CDR3 is TGTGCCAGCAGCCAGAGGGGGTATGGCTACACCTTC. It translates to CASSQRGYGYTF.

The chain combines TRBV5-6 with TRBJ1-3, with D maybe TRBD1 (6 bases). The germline V gene encodes CDR1 SGHDT and CDR2 YYEEEE. Trimming took off 5 bases at V and 4 bases at J, with 19 bases between the two ends. The CDR3 consists of 16 residues. The CDR3 region is CASSRFDTGPGNTIYF. In DNA, the CDR3 is TGTGCCAGCAGTCGCTTTGACACAGGGCCCGGAAACACCATATATTTT.

This chain uses TRBV7-9 with TRBJ2-3, with 10 bases that match TRBD1. Germline CDR1 SEHNR, CDR2 FQNEAQ (reference sequence). The CDR3 extends over 16 amino acids. V lost 8 bases and J lost 1; bases outside the gene matches: 9. In DNA form, the CDR3 reads TGTGCCAGCTATAACCTGGACAGGGGGGGCACAGATACGCAGTATTTT. The encoded protein is CASYNLDRGGTDTQYF.

The chain combines TRBV9 with TRBJ1-6; D is uncertain. This CDR3 is built from 13 residues. V lost 0 bases and J 7 bases, leaving 5 bases between the germline ends. The germline CDR1 and CDR2 sequences are SGDLS and YYNGEE. The CDR3 DNA sequence: TGTGCCAGCAGCGTAGCACTCAATTCACCCCTCCACTTT. Residues: CASSVALNSPLHF.

This clone was detected only a few times. The rearrangement links TRBV3-1 (or the pseudogene TRBV3-2) to TRBJ2-1; TRBD2 agrees at 14 bases. CDR1 is LGHDT, CDR2 YNNKEL, per germline (reference sequence). With V trimmed by 3 bases and J by 2 bases, 0 bases remained unmatched. This CDR3 region has 16 residues. In DNA form, the CDR3 reads TGTGCCAGCAGCCAGGGACTAGCGGGGGCCTACAATGAGCAGTTCTTC. It encodes CASSQGLAGAYNEQFF.

This clone was picked up one time. CDR3 bases: TGTGCCAGCAGCCAATTTGGGACTTATCTACCCACAGATACGCAGTATTTT. It translates to CASSQFGTYLPTDTQYF. This chain joins TRBV3-1 (or the pseudogene TRBV3-2) and TRBJ2-3; D might be TRBD2 (6 bases). Germline CDR1 reads LGHDT; CDR2 reads YNNKEL (reference sequence). The CDR3 covers 17 residues. V was shortened by 2 bases and J by 2 bases, with 17 bases between the two germline ends.

This chain joins TRBV28 and TRBJ1-2; 10 bases line up with TRBD1. The CDR3 has 15 amino acids. The germline gives CDR1 MDHEN, CDR2 SYDVKM. After removal of 6 bases from V and 7 bases from J, the junction contained 11 bases not matched to a gene. The CDR3 here is CASRDGTGDLIGYTF. The CDR3 DNA reads as TGTGCCAGCAGAGATGGGACAGGGGATTTAATTGGCTACACCTTC.

The gene calls are TRBV27 and TRBJ2-2; D remains ambiguous. The CDR3 loop spans 16 amino acids. The germline V and J ends were trimmed by 4 bases and 0 bases, with 12 bases remaining between them. Germline V gene lookup returns CDR1 MNHEY and CDR2 SMNVEV (reference sequence). CDR3 in DNA: TGTGCCAGCAGTTGGAGCGTGTTCGCGAACACCGGGGAGCTGTTTTTT. This encodes CASSWSVFANTGELFF.

The gene calls are TRBV7-9 and TRBJ2-7; D gene ambiguous. Germline V lookup: CDR1 SEHNR, CDR2 FQNEAQ (reference sequence). V lost 1 base, J lost 1 base, and 17 bases lay in between. The CDR3 has 17 amino acids. The CDR3 spells CASSLGAGQQSSYEQYF. The CDR3 nucleotides read TGTGCCAGCAGCTTAGGGGCTGGTCAACAGTCATCCTACGAGCAGTACTTC.

This chain uses TRBV6-2 or TRBV6-3 with TRBJ2-4; 13 bases line up with TRBD2. The CDR3 runs 19 residues. The V segment lost 2 bases and the J segment 1 base; nucleotides outside the gene matches: 8. Per germline, CDR1 MNHEY and CDR2 SVGEGT. CDR3 DNA: TGTGCCAGCAGTTACCATACTAGCGGGGGGGCCAGGGCCAAAAACATTCAGTACTTC. Residues: CASSYHTSGGARAKNIQYF.

This chain uses TRBV7-8 with TRBJ1-2, with D possibly TRBD1 on 6 matching bases. This CDR3 spans 16 amino acids. Germline CDR1 and CDR2: SGHVS and FQNEAQ. The V gene lost 2 bases and the J gene lost 3 bases, with 16 bases spanning the gap. The CDR3 region has the DNA TGTGCCAGCAGCTTATCCGTCTCGCCAGGGGACTATGGCTACACCTTC. Translating it yields CASSLSVSPGDYGYTF. Drawing the rest from reference TRBV7-8 and TRBJ1-2, the complete variable domain is GAGVSQSPRYKVAKRGQDVALRCDPISGHVSLFWYQQALGQGPEFLTYFQNEAQLDKSGLPSDRFFAERPEGSVSTLKIQRTQQEDSAVYLCASSLSVSPGDYGYTFGSGTRLTVV.